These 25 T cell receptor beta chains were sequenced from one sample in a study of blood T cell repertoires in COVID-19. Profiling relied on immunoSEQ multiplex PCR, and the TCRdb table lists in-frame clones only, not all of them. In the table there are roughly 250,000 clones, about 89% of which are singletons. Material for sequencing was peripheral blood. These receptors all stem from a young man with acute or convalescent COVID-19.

The CDR3, as DNA: TGTGCCAGCAGCGAAGACTTGTCGAGTCAGCAGTACTTC. It encodes CASSEDLSSQQYF. The chain links TRBV7-3 to TRBJ2-7, with unresolved D. The germline CDR1 and CDR2 sequences are SGHTA and FQGTGA. CDR3 length: 13 amino acids. V was clipped by 5 bases and J by 8 bases, with 16 bases between them.

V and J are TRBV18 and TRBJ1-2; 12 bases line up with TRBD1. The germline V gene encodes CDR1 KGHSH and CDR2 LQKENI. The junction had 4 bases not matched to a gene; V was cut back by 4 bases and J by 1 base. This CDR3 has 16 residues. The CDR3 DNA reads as TGTGCCAGCTCACTGGGACAGGGGGCAGATAACTATGGCTACACCTTC. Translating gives CASSLGQGADNYGYTF.

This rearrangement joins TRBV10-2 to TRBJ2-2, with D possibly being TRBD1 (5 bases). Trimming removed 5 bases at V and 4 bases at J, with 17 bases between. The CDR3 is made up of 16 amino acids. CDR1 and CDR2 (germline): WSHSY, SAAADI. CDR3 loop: CASSQGGALRTGELFF. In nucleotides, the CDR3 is TGCGCCAGCAGTCAGGGTGGGGCATTGCGCACCGGGGAGCTGTTTTTT.

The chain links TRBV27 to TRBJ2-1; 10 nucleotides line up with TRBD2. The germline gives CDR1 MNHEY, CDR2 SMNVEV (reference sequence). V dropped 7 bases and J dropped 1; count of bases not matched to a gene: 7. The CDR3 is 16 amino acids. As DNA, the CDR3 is TGTGCCAGCAAGGGAGTAGCGGGAGGATCCTACAATGAGCAGTTCTTC. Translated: CASKGVAGGSYNEQFF.

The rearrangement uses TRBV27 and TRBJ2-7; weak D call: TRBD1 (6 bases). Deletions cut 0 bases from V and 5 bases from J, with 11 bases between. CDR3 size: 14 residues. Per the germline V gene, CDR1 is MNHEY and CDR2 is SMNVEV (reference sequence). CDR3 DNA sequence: TGTGCCAGCAGTTTATCGAGTCAGGGGAACGAGCAGTACTTC. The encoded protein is CASSLSSQGNEQYF.

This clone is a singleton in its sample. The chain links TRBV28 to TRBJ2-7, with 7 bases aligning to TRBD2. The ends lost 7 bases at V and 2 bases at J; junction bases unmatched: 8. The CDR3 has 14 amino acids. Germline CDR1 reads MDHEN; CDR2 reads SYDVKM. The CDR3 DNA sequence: TGTGCCAGCAATATCGCGGGAGACGCCTACGAGCAGTACTTC. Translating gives CASNIAGDAYEQYF.

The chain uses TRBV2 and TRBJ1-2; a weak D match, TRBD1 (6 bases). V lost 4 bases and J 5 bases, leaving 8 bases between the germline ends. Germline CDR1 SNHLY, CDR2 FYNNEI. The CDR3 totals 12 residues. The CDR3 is CASSVGQYGYTF. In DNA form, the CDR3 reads TGTGCCAGCAGTGTCGGACAGTATGGCTACACCTTC.

Written as DNA, the CDR3 is TGTGCCAGCAGTGACAATAGCAATCAGCCCCAGCATTTT. Translated, it gives CASSDNSNQPQHF. This chain joins TRBV28 and TRBJ1-5, with no clear D. CDR3 length: 13 residues. The V gene's germline CDR1 is MDHEN and CDR2 SYDVKM. V lost 5 bases, J lost 0 bases, and 5 bases lay in between.

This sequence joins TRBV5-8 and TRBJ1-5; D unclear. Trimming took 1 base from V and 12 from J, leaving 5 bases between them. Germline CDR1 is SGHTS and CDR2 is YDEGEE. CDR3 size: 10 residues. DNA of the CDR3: TGTGCCAGCAGCTTGCGGAGCCAGCATTTT. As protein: CASSLRSQHF.

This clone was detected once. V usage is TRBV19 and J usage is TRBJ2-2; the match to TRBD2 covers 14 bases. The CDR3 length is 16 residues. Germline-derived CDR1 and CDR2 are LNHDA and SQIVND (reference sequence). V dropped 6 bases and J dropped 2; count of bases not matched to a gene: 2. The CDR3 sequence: CASSGLAGGNTGELFF. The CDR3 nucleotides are TGTGCCAGTAGCGGACTAGCGGGGGGTAACACCGGGGAGCTGTTTTTT. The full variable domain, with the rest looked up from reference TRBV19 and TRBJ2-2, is DGGITQSPKYLFRKEGQNVTLSCEQNLNHDAMYWYRQDPGQGLRLIYYSQIVNDFQKGDIAEGYSVSREKKESFPLTVTSAQKNPTAFYLCASSGLAGGNTGELFFGEGSRLTVL.

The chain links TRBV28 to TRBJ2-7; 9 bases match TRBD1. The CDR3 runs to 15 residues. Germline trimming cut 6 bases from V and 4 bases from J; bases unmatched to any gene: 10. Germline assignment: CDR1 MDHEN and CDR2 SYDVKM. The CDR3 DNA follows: TGTGCCAGCAGCGTAACCGGGACAGGGAAATACGAGCAGTACTTC. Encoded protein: CASSVTGTGKYEQYF.

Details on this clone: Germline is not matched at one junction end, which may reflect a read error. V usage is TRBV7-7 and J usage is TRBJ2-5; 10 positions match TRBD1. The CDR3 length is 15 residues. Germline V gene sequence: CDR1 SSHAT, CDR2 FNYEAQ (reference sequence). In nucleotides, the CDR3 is TGTGCTAGCAGCCAGGGACAGGGGAGACAAGAGACCCAGTACTTC. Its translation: CASSQGQGRQETQYF.

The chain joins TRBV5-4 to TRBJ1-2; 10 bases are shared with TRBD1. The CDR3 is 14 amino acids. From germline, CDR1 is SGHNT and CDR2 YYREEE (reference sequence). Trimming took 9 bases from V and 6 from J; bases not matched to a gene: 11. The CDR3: CAIPAEGQGDGYTF. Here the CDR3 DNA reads TGTGCCATCCCGGCAGAAGGACAGGGGGATGGCTACACCTTC. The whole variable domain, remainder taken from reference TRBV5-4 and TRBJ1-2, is ETGVTQSPTHLIKTRGQQVTLRCSSQSGHNTVSWYQQALGQGPQFIFQYYREEENGRGNFPPRFSGLQFPNYSSELNVNALELDDSALYLCAIPAEGQGDGYTFGSGTRLTVV.

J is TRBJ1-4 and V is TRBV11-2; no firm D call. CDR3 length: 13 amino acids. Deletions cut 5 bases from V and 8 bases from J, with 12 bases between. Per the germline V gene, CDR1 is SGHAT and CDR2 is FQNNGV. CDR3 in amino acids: CASSPFVGEKLFF. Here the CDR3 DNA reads TGTGCCAGCAGCCCCTTTGTCGGGGAAAAACTGTTTTTT. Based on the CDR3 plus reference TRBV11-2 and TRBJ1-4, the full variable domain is EAGVAQSPRYKIIEKRQSVAFWCNPISGHATLYWYQQILGQGPKLLIQFQNNGVVDDSQLPKDRFSAERLKGVDSTLKIQPAKLEDSAVYLCASSPFVGEKLFFGSGTQLSVL.

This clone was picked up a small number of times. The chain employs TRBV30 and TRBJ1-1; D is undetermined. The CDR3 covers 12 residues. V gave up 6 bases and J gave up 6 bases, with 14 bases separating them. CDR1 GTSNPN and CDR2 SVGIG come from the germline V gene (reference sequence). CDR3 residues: CACTQERAEAFF. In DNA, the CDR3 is TGTGCCTGCACGCAGGAGAGGGCTGAAGCTTTCTTT.

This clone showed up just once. The CDR3 protein is CASSSGAAGNTIYF. The CDR3 DNA reads as TGTGCCAGCAGTTCTGGGGCGGCAGGAAACACCATATATTTT. The chain has TRBV28 and TRBJ1-3; maybe TRBD1 (5 bases). V lost 4 bases, J lost 4 bases, and 11 bases lay in between. The germline V gene encodes CDR1 MDHEN and CDR2 SYDVKM. The CDR3 extends over 14 amino acids.

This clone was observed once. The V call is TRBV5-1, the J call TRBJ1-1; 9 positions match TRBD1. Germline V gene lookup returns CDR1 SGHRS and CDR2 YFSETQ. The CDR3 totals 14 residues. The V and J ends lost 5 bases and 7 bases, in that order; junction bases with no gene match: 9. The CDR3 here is CASSKQGAGGEAFF. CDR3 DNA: TGCGCCAGCAGTAAACAGGGGGCTGGTGGTGAAGCTTTCTTT.

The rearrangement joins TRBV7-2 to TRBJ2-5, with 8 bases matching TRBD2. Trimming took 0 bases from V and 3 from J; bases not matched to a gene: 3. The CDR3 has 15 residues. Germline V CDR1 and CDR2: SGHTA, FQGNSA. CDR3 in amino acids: CASSLAGTSKETQYF. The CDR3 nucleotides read TGTGCCAGCAGCTTAGCCGGGACTAGTAAAGAGACCCAGTACTTC.

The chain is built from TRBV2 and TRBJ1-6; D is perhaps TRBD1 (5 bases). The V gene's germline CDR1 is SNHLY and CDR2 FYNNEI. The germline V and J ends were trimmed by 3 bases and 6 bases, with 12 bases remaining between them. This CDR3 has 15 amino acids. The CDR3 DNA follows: TGTGCCAGCAGTGATAGGGGCACAATTAATTCACCCCTCCACTTT. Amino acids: CASSDRGTINSPLHF.

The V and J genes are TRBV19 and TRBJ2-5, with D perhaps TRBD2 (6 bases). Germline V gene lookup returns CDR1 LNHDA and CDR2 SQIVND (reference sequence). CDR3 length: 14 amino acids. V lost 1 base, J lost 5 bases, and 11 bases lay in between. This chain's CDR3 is CASSIAGAGETQYF. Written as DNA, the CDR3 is TGTGCCAGTAGTATAGCGGGAGCGGGTGAGACCCAGTACTTC.

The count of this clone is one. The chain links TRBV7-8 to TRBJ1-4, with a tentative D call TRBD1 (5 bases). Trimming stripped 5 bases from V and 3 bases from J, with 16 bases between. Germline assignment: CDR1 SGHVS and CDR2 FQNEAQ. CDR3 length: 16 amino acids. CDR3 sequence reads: CASSPDGTVPNEKLFF. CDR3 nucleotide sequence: TGTGCCAGCAGCCCAGACGGGACTGTTCCTAATGAAAAACTGTTTTTT.

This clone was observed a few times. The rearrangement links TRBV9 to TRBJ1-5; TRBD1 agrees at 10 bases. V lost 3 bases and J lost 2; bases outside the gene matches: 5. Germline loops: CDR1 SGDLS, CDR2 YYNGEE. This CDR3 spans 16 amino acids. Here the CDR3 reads CASSAETGGGNQPQHF. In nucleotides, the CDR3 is TGTGCCAGCAGCGCTGAGACAGGGGGCGGCAATCAGCCCCAGCATTTT.

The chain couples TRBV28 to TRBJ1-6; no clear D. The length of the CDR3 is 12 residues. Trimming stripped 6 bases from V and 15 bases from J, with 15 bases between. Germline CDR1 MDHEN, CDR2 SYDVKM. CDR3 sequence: CASRDPGWHLHF. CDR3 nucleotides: TGTGCCAGCAGAGACCCCGGGTGGCACCTCCACTTT.

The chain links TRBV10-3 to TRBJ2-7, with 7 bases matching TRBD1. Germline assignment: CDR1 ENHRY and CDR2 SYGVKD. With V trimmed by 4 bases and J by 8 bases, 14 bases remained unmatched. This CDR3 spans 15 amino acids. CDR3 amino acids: CAISADGTVTEQQYF. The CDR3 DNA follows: TGTGCCATCAGTGCAGACGGGACAGTCACGGAGCAGCAGTACTTC.

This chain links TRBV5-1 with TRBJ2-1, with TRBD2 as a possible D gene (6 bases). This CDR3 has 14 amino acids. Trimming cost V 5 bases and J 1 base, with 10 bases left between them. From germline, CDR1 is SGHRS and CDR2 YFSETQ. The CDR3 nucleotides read TGCGCCAGCAGAGTAGCGGAATCCTACAATGAGCAGTTCTTC. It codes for CASRVAESYNEQFF.